Listed below are T cell receptor beta chains from one sample, sequenced in a study of shared clonotypes between healthy human individuals. Using immunoSEQ multiplex PCR, the repertoire was profiled, and TCRdb retains in-frame clones only, with some absent. The sample carries about 2.2 million clones, approximately 94% recorded once. Sample: naive CD8+ T cells from PBMCs. The origin of the receptors is a young man in good health. Some clones in this sample may be carry-over from other donors' samples. The CDR3 runs from the conserved cysteine through the conserved F or W. D genes are given only for firm matches. Only some rows state a clone size, as once, few, many or a class for expanded clones.

d_call	clone_size	j_call	v_call	cdr3_nt	cdr3_aa
TRBD1	NA	TRBJ2-2	TRBV29-1	TGCAGCGTTGAAGTCCGACAGGGCGGCGGGGAGCTGTTTTTT	CSVEVRQGGGELFF
TRBD1	NA	TRBJ1-2	TRBV7-9	TGTGCCAGCAGCTCTACAAACGGACAGGGGGGCTACACCTTC	CASSSTNGQGGYTF
TRBD2	NA	TRBJ2-1	TRBV9	TGTGCCAGCAGCGCCCCCGTTAGGGCTAGCGGATACAATGAGCAGTTCTTC	CASSAPVRASGYNEQFF
TRBD1	NA	TRBJ2-1	TRBV6-5	TGTGCCAGCAGCGCGACAGGGGTCTCGGATGAGCAGTTCTTC	CASSATGVSDEQFF
TRBD2	NA	TRBJ2-3	TRBV7-3	TGTGCCAGCAGCCCAAGGGGGATACTAGCGGGAGACACAGATACGCAGTATTTT	CASSPRGILAGDTDTQYF
NA	NA	TRBJ2-5	TRBV21-1	TGTGCCAGCAGCACCCCCGAGCACCTCCTTGAGACCCAGTACTTC	CASSTPEHLLETQYF
NA	NA	TRBJ1-5	TRBV7-9	TGTGCCAGCAGCCGCCAGGGGATAAATCAGCCCCAGCATTTT	CASSRQGINQPQHF
NA	NA	TRBJ2-1	TRBV6-5	TGTGCCAGCAGTTACCGGGACCCCGGAGACAATGAGCAGTTCTTC	CASSYRDPGDNEQFF
TRBD2	NA	TRBJ2-3	TRBV12-5	TGTGCTAGTGGTTTTTTGGGAGCGGGAGGCACAGATACGCAGTATTTT	CASGFLGAGGTDTQYF
NA	NA	TRBJ2-7	TRBV19	TGTGCCAGTAGTATCGGGGGACAGATGTCCTACGAGCAGTACTTC	CASSIGGQMSYEQYF
NA	NA	TRBJ1-1	TRBV30	TGTGCCTGGAGGAGGCCCGAGGACACTGAAGCTTTCTTT	CAWRRPEDTEAFF
NA	NA	TRBJ2-3	TRBV27	TGTGCCACCAGAAGGGGCCCGGGCAGCACAGATACGCAGTATTTT	CATRRGPGSTDTQYF
NA	NA	TRBJ1-2	TRBV27	TGTGCCAGCAGGAAAAAGGAAATGGGACGGATCTATGGCTACACCTTC	CASRKKEMGRIYGYTF
NA	NA	TRBJ1-2	TRBV7-9	TGTGCCAGCAGGTCCGGGGGCGCGGAACATGGCTACACCTTC	CASRSGGAEHGYTF
NA	NA	TRBJ2-1	TRBV15	TGTGCCACCAGCAGAGGTATACACAGGGACCGGGGGAATGAGCAGTTCTTC	CATSRGIHRDRGNEQFF
NA	NA	TRBJ1-3	TRBV15	TGTGCCACCAGCAGAGATATGGAGGGAGCTGGAAACACCATATATTTT	CATSRDMEGAGNTIYF
TRBD2	NA	TRBJ2-7	TRBV4-3	TGCGCCAGCAGCCCGGGACTAGCGGGAGGGCCCTCCTACGAGCAGTACTTC	CASSPGLAGGPSYEQYF
NA	NA	TRBJ2-7	TRBV19	TGTGCCAGTAGTAGACAGGAGACCTACGAGCAGTACTTC	CASSRQETYEQYF
TRBD1	NA	TRBJ2-7	TRBV6-5	TGTGCCAGCAGTTTTTTCCCCGGGACAGGGTTTTACGAGCAGTACTTC	CASSFFPGTGFYEQYF
NA	NA	TRBJ1-2	TRBV27	TGTGCCAGCAGTTTAAAGGGAAGGGGCTATGGCTACACCTTC	CASSLKGRGYGYTF
NA	NA	TRBJ1-1	TRBV7-3	TGTGCCAGCATCACCCTCGAGGGAATAGCTGAAGCTTTCTTT	CASITLEGIAEAFF
TRBD1	NA	TRBJ2-7	TRBV11-2	TGTGCCAGCAGCTTACCCCGGACAGGGACGCTTTACGAGCAGTACTTC	CASSLPRTGTLYEQYF
NA	NA	TRBJ2-4	TRBV28	TGTGCCAGCAGTTCCCGGGGAGTAGCCAAAAACATTCAGTACTTC	CASSSRGVAKNIQYF
NA	NA	TRBJ1-1	TRBV2	TGTGCCAGCAGTGACAGCGGCACTGAAGCTTTCTTT	CASSDSGTEAFF
NA	NA	TRBJ1-2	TRBV5-5	TGTGCCAGCAGCTCGGAGGACACCGCGTGGGACTATGGCTACACCTTC	CASSSEDTAWDYGYTF
TRBD2	NA	TRBJ2-1	TRBV28	TGTGCCAGCAGTTTGTCGCCTAGCGGAGGTTACAATGAGCAGTTCTTC	CASSLSPSGGYNEQFF
NA	NA	TRBJ2-1	TRBV11-2	TGTGCCAGCAGCTTATACCCCCCTTGGACCAATGAGCAGTTCTTC	CASSLYPPWTNEQFF
NA	NA	TRBJ1-1	TRBV10-3	TGTGCCATCAGTGAGTCGACGCGTGTTGGCTTCGAGAACACTGAAGCTTTCTTT	CAISESTRVGFENTEAFF
TRBD1	NA	TRBJ1-5	TRBV28	TGTGCCAGCAGTGATAGGGGGCTAGGCAATCAGCCCCAGCATTTT	CASSDRGLGNQPQHF
NA	NA	TRBJ2-7	TRBV9	TGTGCCAGCAGCGTAGAGGAGGGGCGTGGGGACTACGAGCAGTACTTC	CASSVEEGRGDYEQYF
NA	NA	TRBJ2-5	TRBV15	TGTGCCACCAGCAGTGGGGAATTACAAGAGACCCAGTACTTC	CATSSGELQETQYF
NA	NA	TRBJ2-5	TRBV27	TGTGCCAGCAGTTTATCAGGGCAGGGAGAGACCCAGTACTTC	CASSLSGQGETQYF
NA	NA	TRBJ1-1	TRBV15	TGTGCCACCAGCAGGGAGATGAACACTGAAGCTTTCTTT	CATSREMNTEAFF
NA	NA	TRBJ1-3	TRBV18	TGTGCCAGCTCACCAAGTAGGGGCAGAGCCCTAAACTCTGGAAACACCATATATTTT	CASSPSRGRALNSGNTIYF
NA	NA	TRBJ2-7	TRBV10-3	TGTGCCACCACAGACAGGGACTACTACTACGAGCAGTACTTC	CATTDRDYYYEQYF
TRBD2	NA	TRBJ2-5	TRBV5-8	TGTGCCAGCAGCTTGGGACTAGCAGAGACCCAGTACTTC	CASSLGLAETQYF
TRBD2	once	TRBJ2-7	TRBV2	TGTGCCAGCAAACAGACTAGCGGGAGCCATTACGAGCAGTACTTC	CASKQTSGSHYEQYF
TRBD2	NA	TRBJ2-1	TRBV19	TGTGCCAGTAGTTTCAAATTGACTAGCGGGAGGGTAGGGAATGAGCAGTTCTTC	CASSFKLTSGRVGNEQFF
NA	NA	TRBJ2-3	TRBV28	TGTGCCAGCTCCTCGGACTTAGTGGATACGCAGTATTTT	CASSSDLVDTQYF
NA	NA	TRBJ2-7	TRBV4-3	TGCGCCAGCAGCCAAGATACCGCGCATACCTACGAGCAGTACTTC	CASSQDTAHTYEQYF